These 16 T cell receptor beta chains originate from one sample sequenced in a study of T cell repertoires in cytomegalovirus infection. What these receptors recognize is not known. Via MiXCR, TCRdb re-called the reads, giving one row per CDR3 protein. The profile shows roughly 990,000 distinct CDR3 sequences, around 30% of them singletons. The input for sequencing was cultured CD8+ T cells from PBMCs, taken from culture after CMV antigen stimulation. These receptors all stem from a human donor in good health (CMV status not recorded). Some clones in this sample may be carry-over from other donors' samples.

The gene calls are TRBV7-6 and TRBJ1-2, with 9 bases lining up with TRBD1. The CDR3 extends over 14 amino acids. Trimming removed 5 bases from V and 8 bases from J; junction bases left unmatched: 9. Germline-derived CDR1 and CDR2 are SGHVS and FNYEAQ. CDR3 nucleotides: TGTGCCAGCAGCCCTAACAGGGGGCCGCAAGGCTACACCTTC. Translation gives CASSPNRGPQGYTF.

The genes are TRBV10-2 and TRBJ1-1, with 10 bases aligning to TRBD1. The CDR3 is made up of 19 amino acids. The V segment lost 0 bases and the J segment 5 bases; nucleotides outside the gene matches: 15. In germline, CDR1 is WSHSY, CDR2 SAAADI. The CDR3 here is CASSESYPTGGKTGTEAFF. The DNA of the CDR3 is TGCGCCAGCAGTGAGTCGTACCCGACAGGGGGCAAAACGGGTACTGAAGCTTTCTTT.

The V and J genes are TRBV4-1 and TRBJ1-1, with unresolved D. The CDR3 contains 13 residues. Germline V lookup: CDR1 MGHRA, CDR2 YSYEKL. Trimming left V 2 bases short and J 3 bases short, with 7 bases between. CDR3 sequence: CASSQMRDTEAFF. The CDR3 DNA reads TGCGCCAGCAGCCAAATGAGGGACACTGAAGCTTTCTTT.

The rearrangement joins TRBV24-1 to TRBJ2-1, with D unclear. CDR3 size: 12 residues. Trimming removed 1 base at V and 12 bases at J, with 9 bases between. Germline lookup yields CDR1 KGHDR and CDR2 SFDVKD. The CDR3 protein is CATSDFTHGQFF. The CDR3 DNA follows: TGTGCCACCAGTGATTTTACGCATGGGCAGTTCTTC.

The chain combines TRBV10-3 with TRBJ2-1; the match to TRBD2 covers 8 bases. This CDR3 region has 16 residues. Germline-derived CDR1 and CDR2 are ENHRY and SYGVKD. V trimming: 2 bases; J trimming: 4 bases; junction bases outside the gene matches: 7. The CDR3 loop reads CAISENPGLGYNEQFF. The DNA of the CDR3 is TGTGCCATCAGTGAGAATCCGGGACTAGGATACAATGAGCAGTTCTTC.

This clonotype was counted only a few times. J is TRBJ1-5 and V is TRBV11-2; D not certain. Germline CDR1 SGHAT, CDR2 FQNNGV. The CDR3 sequence is 13 residues long. V gave up 7 bases and J gave up 4 bases, with 11 bases separating them. The CDR3 nucleotides are TGTGCCAGCACCCTAGGGCCTAATCAGCCCCAGCATTTT. Residues: CASTLGPNQPQHF. The full variable domain, its missing parts supplied by reference TRBV11-2 and TRBJ1-5, is EAGVAQSPRYKIIEKRQSVAFWCNPISGHATLYWYQQILGQGPKLLIQFQNNGVVDDSQLPKDRFSAERLKGVDSTLKIQPAKLEDSAVYLCASTLGPNQPQHFGDGTRLSIL.

The J gene is TRBJ2-7, the V gene TRBV4-1; 11 bases map to TRBD2. With 6 bases clipped from V and 5 bases from J, the junction kept 9 bases outside the gene matches. Germline CDR1 reads MGHRA; CDR2 reads YSYEKL. This CDR3 is built from 15 residues. CDR3 protein: CASSPTSGGEHEQYF. The CDR3 DNA reads TGCGCCAGCAGTCCCACTAGCGGGGGCGAGCACGAGCAGTACTTC.

The chain has TRBV7-2 and TRBJ2-5, with 12 bases matching TRBD2. Germline CDR1 SGHTA, CDR2 FQGNSA. This CDR3 is built from 18 residues. V trimming: 1 base; J trimming: 6 bases; junction bases outside the gene matches: 12. Here the CDR3 reads CASSLVSGLAGLQQTQYF. The DNA for the CDR3 is TGTGCCAGCAGCTTAGTTTCGGGACTAGCGGGCCTACAACAGACCCAGTACTTC.

The chain is built from TRBV6-6 and TRBJ1-5, with 7 bases identical to TRBD1. The CDR3 consists of 17 residues. The germline V gene has CDR1 MNHNY and CDR2 SVGAGI (reference sequence). V lost 4 bases to trimming and J lost 0 bases; unmatched junction nucleotides: 9. This CDR3 reads CASSFLIQGVSNQPQHF. The CDR3 region has the DNA TGTGCCAGCAGTTTCCTGATCCAGGGGGTTAGCAATCAGCCCCAGCATTTT.

This clonotype was recorded a few times. This chain links TRBV14 with TRBJ2-1, with D tentatively TRBD1 (5 bases). This CDR3 has 14 amino acids. Per the germline V gene, CDR1 is SGHDN and CDR2 is FVKESK. Trimming took off 4 bases at V and 9 bases at J, with 16 bases between the two ends. CDR3 protein: CASSPASTGSEQFF. CDR3 DNA: TGTGCCAGCAGCCCTGCCTCCACAGGCAGTGAGCAGTTCTTC.

V gene TRBV7-9 combines with J gene TRBJ2-7; D may match TRBD1 or TRBD2 (6 bases each). CDR3 length equals 14 residues. V lost 5 bases and J lost 4, with 15 bases in between. The germline gives CDR1 SEHNR, CDR2 FQNEAQ (reference sequence). The CDR3: CASSQGGGLYEQYV. As DNA, the CDR3 is TGTGCCAGCAGCCAAGGTGGGGGGCTTTACGAGCAGTACGTC.

J is TRBJ2-1 and V is TRBV20-1, with TRBD1 identical over 10 bases. The CDR3 loop spans 17 amino acids. V lost 5 bases to trimming and J lost 3 bases; unmatched junction nucleotides: 13. The germline CDR1 and CDR2 sequences are DFQATT and SNEGSKA (reference sequence). The CDR3 bases are TGCAGTGCTTTTCCCGGGACAGGGGTTCTCTACTACAATGAGCAGTTCTTC. Amino acid sequence: CSAFPGTGVLYYNEQFF.

The chain is built from TRBV7-8 and TRBJ2-3; D might be TRBD1 (6 bases). The CDR3 extends over 16 amino acids. The germline V and J ends were trimmed by 2 bases and 4 bases, with 16 bases remaining between them. Per the germline V gene, CDR1 is SGHVS and CDR2 is FQNEAQ. DNA for the CDR3: TGTGCCAGCAGCTTATCGGCAGGGGCAGTTGCAGATACGCAGTATTTT. Protein product: CASSLSAGAVADTQYF.

The chain joins TRBV15 to TRBJ2-1; D possibly uses TRBD1 or TRBD2 (6 bases each). V shed 0 bases and J shed 6 bases, with 15 bases lying between them. This CDR3 spans 16 amino acids. Germline V gene lookup returns CDR1 LNHNV and CDR2 YYDKDF (reference sequence). Here the CDR3 reads CATSRDKGGAFNEQFF. The CDR3 region has the DNA TGTGCCACCAGCAGAGATAAGGGGGGCGCATTCAATGAGCAGTTCTTC.

This clonotype was seen many times. J is TRBJ2-5 and V is TRBV7-2, with 11 bases fitting TRBD2. J was trimmed by 0 bases and V by 5 bases; bases with no gene match: 5. Germline V gene data show CDR1 as SGHTA and CDR2 as FQGNSA. CDR3 size: 16 residues. CDR3 in amino acids: CASSPTSGAYQETQYF. The CDR3 DNA reads TGTGCCAGCAGCCCGACTAGCGGGGCGTACCAAGAGACCCAGTACTTC.

This clonotype was seen a handful of times. V usage is TRBV7-9 and J usage is TRBJ1-1; 8 bases line up with TRBD1. Germline assignment: CDR1 SEHNR and CDR2 FQNEAQ (reference sequence). CDR3 length equals 15 residues. Trimming cost V 5 bases and J 4 bases; bases outside gene matches: 9. For the CDR3, the DNA is TGTGCCAGCAGCCCGAAGGGACAGGAAGGCACTGAAGCTTTCTTT. As protein: CASSPKGQEGTEAFF.